This TCR beta chain was captured by sequencing in a study of blood T cell repertoires in COVID-19. The protocol was immunoSEQ multiplex PCR, while the TCRdb copy is restricted to in-frame clones and leaves out a portion. The sample includes approximately 150,000 clones, 75% to 90% of them seen just once. Adults between roughly 18 and 89 years of age took part from under 30 US areas. The J segment lost 3 bases and the V segment lost 2 bases, leaving 2 bases of the junction unmatched. Germline CDR1 SGHKS, CDR2 YYEKEE (reference sequence). The CDR3 is made up of 15 amino acids. The rearrangement joins TRBV5-5 to TRBJ2-3, with 11 bases that match TRBD2. This sequence originates from a man between 65 and 85 years old who had been exposed to COVID-19. The sequenced sample was PBMCs or T cells enriched from blood (not recorded which). CDR3 nucleotide sequence: TGTGCCAGCAGCTTCGGGACTAGCGGTACAGATACGCAGTATTTT. It translates to CASSFGTSGTDTQYF.